This section outlines one TCR beta chain sequence together with its context. Germline V gene lookup returns CDR1 SGHRS and CDR2 YFSETQ. There are 16 residues in the CDR3. With V trimmed by 2 bases and J by 4 bases, 7 bases remained unmatched. Authors' processing steps: Amplification from reference gene primers served as the basis for estimated nucleated cell counts. The table came from immunoSEQ multiplex PCR; TCRdb's copy has only in-frame clones and leaves some out. V and J calls and clone size are as listed in that table; D and trimming were resolved from the DNA. The sample lists roughly 480,000 clones; roughly nine tenths were seen once. The data belong to a study of blood T cell repertoires in COVID-19. As for the study in general: Samples taken during acute and convalescent COVID-19 were collected in the United States, Italy and Spain. Sample material is recorded as cDNA or gDNA derived from T cells, B-cell-depleted T cells, or PBMCs.

The rearrangement uses TRBV5-1 and TRBJ2-1, with TRBD1 identical over 9 bases. The receptor's source is a man aged 18 to 30 with COVID-19, enrolled during active disease. Specimen: peripheral blood. This CDR3 reads CASSLGRDREYNEQFF. The CDR3 region has the DNA TGCGCCAGCAGCTTAGGTAGGGACAGGGAGTACAATGAGCAGTTCTTC.